Shown below are 5 T cell receptor beta chains from a single sample sequenced in a study of OX40 agonist ivuxolimab in advanced cancers. Sequenced by immunoSEQ multiplex PCR; TCRdb stores in-frame clones only, minus some. This table holds roughly 100,000 clones, 90% found once. Sequencing used CD4+ or CD8+ T cells sorted from blood, obtained in a trial of the OX40 agonist ivuxolimab. The receptor set was obtained from an adult with an advanced solid tumor such as melanoma, head and neck, liver or kidney cancer.

This chain uses TRBV10-1 with TRBJ1-1, with D possibly matching TRBD1 (6 bases). Germline CDR1 is WNHNN and CDR2 is SYGVQD (reference sequence). V lost 6 bases to trimming and J lost 6 bases, with 14 bases between them. The CDR3 is 13 amino acids. CDR3 residues: CASRQTGTAEAFF. The CDR3 coding sequence is TGCGCCAGCAGACAAACAGGGACGGCTGAAGCTTTCTTT.

This sequence joins TRBV19 and TRBJ2-5; 15 nucleotides line up with TRBD2. Germline CDR1 reads LNHDA; CDR2 reads SQIVND (reference sequence). This CDR3 is 15 amino acids long. V gave up 4 bases and J gave up 5 bases; unmatched junction bases: 2. The CDR3 nucleotides read TGTGCCAGTAGTACCGGGACTAGCGGGAGGGAGACCCAGTACTTC. Its protein product is CASSTGTSGRETQYF.

This clone was found a few times. In DNA, the CDR3 is TGCGCCAGCAGCCAAGTGTGGGTACCTATGAACACTGAAGCTTTCTTT. It codes for CASSQVWVPMNTEAFF. The chain employs TRBV4-1 and TRBJ1-1; D gene unclear. Germline CDR1 MGHRA, CDR2 YSYEKL. The CDR3 runs to 16 residues. V gave up 1 base and J gave up 0 bases, with 12 bases separating them.

The J gene is TRBJ1-4, the V gene TRBV5-1; no definite D call. This CDR3 region has 13 residues. The ends were cut back, 4 bases at V and 8 bases at J, with 12 bases in the middle. Germline-derived CDR1 and CDR2 are SGHRS and YFSETQ. CDR3 nucleotide sequence: TGCGCCAGCAGCCCGGAGGTGGGAGAAAAACTGTTTTTT. This translates into CASSPEVGEKLFF.

In its sample, this clone was seen a few times. The chain employs TRBV5-1 and TRBJ2-3, with 9 bases lining up with TRBD2. After removal of 4 bases from V and 2 bases from J, the junction contained 11 bases not matched to a gene. CDR3 length: 17 amino acids. CDR1 is SGHRS, CDR2 YFSETQ, per germline. CDR3 in amino acids: CASSPNRGGGATDTQYF. CDR3 DNA: TGCGCCAGCAGCCCTAACCGGGGCGGGGGGGCCACAGATACGCAGTATTTT.